Included here is one TCR beta chain sequence, with context. These data belong to a study of blood T cell repertoires in COVID-19. On the study more broadly: Some COVID-19 samples were acute and others convalescent; all came from the United States, Italy and Spain. PBMCs, B-cell-depleted T cells, or T cells were the source of the cDNA or gDNA that made up the material.

Someone with COVID-19 had been met by exposed participants within 2 weeks before study entry. This CDR3 region has 17 residues. Germline V gives CDR1 SGHAT, CDR2 FQNNGV. The junction had 8 bases not matched to a gene; V was cut back by 5 bases and J by 4 bases. Methods used by the authors: The authors estimated nucleated cell counts from reference gene primer amplification. Measured with immunoSEQ multiplex PCR; TCRdb has only the in-frame clones, and not every one. V and J calls plus clone size are reproduced from that table; the DNA served to infer D and trimming. The sample lists roughly 260,000 clones; roughly 85% were seen once.

The sequenced sample consisted of PBMCs or T cells enriched from blood (not recorded which). The rearrangement links TRBV11-2 to TRBJ2-1; 13 bases are a match to TRBD2. The source is a middle-aged woman who had been exposed to COVID-19. CDR3 residues: CASSPRPGLAGYNEQFF. The CDR3 nucleotides read TGTGCCAGCAGCCCAAGACCGGGACTAGCGGGGTACAATGAGCAGTTCTTC.